Sequencing of this T cell receptor beta chain was carried out in a study of regulatory T cells in long-lasting Graves disease. Relying on iRepertoire HTBI primers and Arm-PCR of CDR3 regions, the team built TCR beta libraries. TCRdb ran MiXCR on the multiplex PCR reads and lists one entry per CDR3 protein. Of approximately 440,000 distinct CDR3 sequences listed, 16% are singletons. From germline, CDR1 is MDHEN and CDR2 SYDVKM. The CDR3 has 15 amino acids. The V segment lost 5 bases and the J segment 0 bases; nucleotides outside the gene matches: 3. Time point of the sample: newly diagnosed GD, antithyroid drugs for less than 3 months. From PBMCs, RNA was extracted and then used to make the TCR library. These data also formed part of another study, on T cells in Graves' hyperthyroidism and ophthalmopathy. From that paper: The HTBI set primed first-round TCR CDR3 RT-PCR.

The origin of this receptor is a man aged 35 to 55 with Graves disease. The sample was peripheral blood mononuclear cells (PBMCs), taken at new diagnosis, from a patient treated with antithyroid drugs. The chain joins TRBV28 to TRBJ2-7, with 11 bases identical to TRBD1. CDR3 in DNA: TGTGCCAGCAGTAAGGGACAGGGGGTCTCCTACGAGCAGTACTTC. It specifies CASSKGQGVSYEQYF.